This T cell receptor beta chain was obtained from a study of technical replicates of blood from a handful of donors. TCRdb's table, derived via immunoSEQ multiplex PCR, lists solely in-frame clones and lacks some. Seen here are approximately 12,000 clones, approximately 93% observed once, and the top ten hold 6.5% to 7.5%. The CDR3 has 13 residues. J was trimmed by 4 bases and V by 7 bases; bases with no gene match: 7. Germline CDR1 and CDR2: MDHEN and SYDVKM. The source of this sequence is a human donor in good health. The chain recombines TRBV28 with TRBJ2-7, with 7 bases fitting TRBD1. What was sequenced was PBMCs. Here the CDR3 reads CASKTGIRYEQYF. Here the CDR3 DNA reads TGTGCCAGCAAGACAGGGATTAGGTACGAGCAGTACTTC.